This TCR beta chain derives from a study of T cell responses to AZD1222 COVID-19 vaccine. Comments on this clone: What it recognizes is unknown.

This CDR3 spans 14 amino acids. The germline gives CDR1 LGHNA, CDR2 YNFKEQ. V dropped 4 bases and J dropped 4 bases, with 13 bases sitting between them. The table came from immunoSEQ multiplex PCR; TCRdb's copy has only in-frame clones and leaves some out. In the table there are about 110,000 clones, about 93% of which are singletons. General study results and limits: Donors in the cohort were predominantly white British and more often female, and clonal diversity was possibly underestimated.

The TCR sequence derives from an adult in good health. The chain recombines TRBV4-2 with TRBJ2-5; D call uncertain. Sequencing used peripheral blood, obtained on day 0 of AZD1222 vaccination. The CDR3 loop is CASSPGPSGETQYF. The CDR3 region has the DNA TGTGCCAGCAGCCCCGGACCAAGTGGAGAGACCCAGTACTTC.